This T cell receptor (beta chain) was profiled in a study of beta chain features in type 1 diabetes. The germline V gene has CDR1 SGHTA and CDR2 FQGNSA. V was trimmed by 5 bases and J by 8 bases, leaving 21 bases between them. This CDR3 has 16 residues. This clone occurred once. Expressed TCRB transcripts were sequenced because the entire RNA isolate underwent reverse transcription. Clones were read by immunoSEQ multiplex PCR, and TCRdb kept only the in-frame ones, dropping some. Of over 700,000 clones listed, about 17% are singletons. Sequencing used naive CD4+ T cells from blood. This sequence originates from a woman aged 18-35 years in good health. The rearrangement joins TRBV7-2 to TRBJ1-4, with a possible D match to TRBD1 (6 bases). CDR3 sequence (DNA): TGTGCCAGCAGCCCCATCGTTTGGGGGGCAGGGGAAAAACTGTTTTTT. Its protein is CASSPIVWGAGEKLFF.